The clone carrying this TCR beta chain showed up just a few times. Its antigen remains unidentified. Trimming took 0 bases from V and 6 from J, leaving 9 bases between them. CDR1 DFQATT and CDR2 SNEGSKA come from the germline V gene (reference sequence). The CDR3 contains 13 residues. This sample was included in a study of T cells in Graves' hyperthyroidism and ophthalmopathy. Study-wide points: Among clonotypes expanded in thyroid above 0.001, most were also found in blood.

TCR beta CDR3 regions were amplified from RNA. Using the HTBI primer set, a first-round RT-PCR was run on the TCR CDR3. TCRdb re-called the multiplex PCR reads with MiXCR, one entry per CDR3 protein. The repertoire consists of about 560,000 distinct CDR3 sequences, with around 15% occurring once and the leading ten covering about 17%. Cells are PBMCs isolated from roughly 9.3 ml of fresh blood. Sequenced: blood. The source is a woman aged 18-35 years with Graves' hyperthyroidism. The chain has TRBV20-1 and TRBJ2-1; no reliable D call. The CDR3 DNA reads TGCAGTGCTAGAGAGTCATACAGCAATGAGCAGTTCTTC. Protein product: CSARESYSNEQFF.